This entry features one T cell receptor beta chain sequence. Its cognate antigen is unknown. The sample has other DNA sequences that encode this CDR3 too. Some 28,000 T cell genomes (approximately 180 ng DNA) went into each sorted-subset replicate. Sequencing used immunoSEQ multiplex PCR; TCRdb keeps in-frame clones, though not all of them. Of approximately 1,500,000 clones listed, around 97% are singletons. The record originates from a study of shared clonotypes between healthy human individuals. Notes on the study in general: In several donors, around 5.5% of naive CD4 clonotypes appeared in common. Sampling included only blood; tissue repertoires likely differ.

Trimming left V 5 bases short and J 0 bases short, with 8 bases between. The CDR3 runs 14 residues. Germline CDR1 and CDR2: SEHNR and FQNEAQ (reference sequence). The sequencing sample was made of naive CD4+ T cells sorted from blood. Regarding subset: CD45RA+ positively selected. V and J are TRBV7-9 and TRBJ2-1; D unresolved. The TCR sequence derives from a man aged 25-40 years in good health. The CDR3 region has the DNA TGTGCCAGCAGCCCGCCAAGCTCCTACAATGAGCAGTTCTTC. It encodes CASSPPSSYNEQFF.